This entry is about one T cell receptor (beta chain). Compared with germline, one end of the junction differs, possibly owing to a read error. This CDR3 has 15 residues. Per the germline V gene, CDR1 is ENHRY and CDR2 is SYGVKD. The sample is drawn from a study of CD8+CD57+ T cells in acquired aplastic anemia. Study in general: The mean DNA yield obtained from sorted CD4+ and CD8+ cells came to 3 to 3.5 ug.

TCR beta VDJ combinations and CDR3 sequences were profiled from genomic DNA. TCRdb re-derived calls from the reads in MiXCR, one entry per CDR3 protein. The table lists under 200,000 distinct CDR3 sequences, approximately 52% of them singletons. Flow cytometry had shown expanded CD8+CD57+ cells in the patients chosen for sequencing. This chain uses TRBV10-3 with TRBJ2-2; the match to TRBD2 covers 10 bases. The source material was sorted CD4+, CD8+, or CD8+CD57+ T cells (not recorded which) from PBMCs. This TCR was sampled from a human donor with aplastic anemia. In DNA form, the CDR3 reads TGTGCCAGCAGTGCCCCTAGCGGGAGCACCGGGGAGCTGTTTTTT. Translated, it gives CASSAPSGSTGELFF.